What follows is one TCR beta chain and its context. The data belong to a study of identical twins. Carrying unique molecular identifiers, the cDNA also gained a universal primer site through template switching. TCRdb re-analysed the 5' RACE reads in MiXCR, keeping a single row per CDR3 protein. This sample yields over 200,000 distinct CDR3 sequences, of which under 12% are seen a single time; 10% belongs to the top ten. V was clipped by 4 bases and J by 3 bases, with 13 bases between them. The V gene's germline CDR1 is MNHNS and CDR2 SASEGT. This CDR3 is 14 amino acids long. V gene TRBV6-1 combines with J gene TRBJ2-7; perhaps TRBD2 as D (7 bases). This receptor was taken from a man aged 50 or older in good health. The specimen was memory T cells sorted from blood. The DNA of the CDR3 is TGTGCCAGCAGTGTCAGGAGGGGGGGCTACGAGCAGTACTTC. Amino acid sequence: CASSVRRGGYEQYF.